The source of this T cell receptor (beta chain) is a study of T cells in placental villitis. General study results and limits: Some captured T cells may have been decidual rather than villous, especially in controls.

Trimming removed 2 bases at V and 1 base at J, with 10 bases between. Looked up from germline, CDR1 is SGDLS and CDR2 is YYNGEE. The CDR3 consists of 15 residues. The immunoSEQ assay was v4. Sequenced by immunoSEQ multiplex PCR; TCRdb stores in-frame clones only, minus some. The data contain around 3,100 clones, around 79% of them seen just once; the ten biggest clones take up approximately 17%. With regard to this clone: The antigen remains unidentified.

Five infectious villitis placentae: four cytomegalovirus, one Toxoplasma gondii. Infectious villitis occurred in younger mothers with smaller fetuses, and two had preterm delivery or intrauterine demise. Sequencing input: placental tissue containing maternal and fetal cells. The chain recombines TRBV9 with TRBJ2-1; D call uncertain. The clonotype comes from a human patient with infectious villitis; the placental T cells may come from both mother and fetus. CDR3 region: CASSVSRLSYNEQFF. The DNA of the CDR3 is TGTGCCAGCAGCGTTAGCAGGCTGTCCTACAATGAGCAGTTCTTC.